This is a list of T cell receptor beta chains from one sample in a study of CD8+ T cells in alopecia areata. The table came from immunoSEQ multiplex PCR; TCRdb's copy has only in-frame clones and leaves some out. The table has 150,000 or so clones, about 60% seen once. This specimen was CD4+ T cells sorted from blood, taken at week 0. The receptors stem from a human donor with alopecia areata. The CDR3 runs from the conserved cysteine through the conserved F or W. Each record gives: CDR3 DNA, CDR3 protein, V gene, clone size, D gene, J gene. The D gene is left open where the match is weak. The size field is filled for only some rows; it gives once, few, many or a size class.

cdr3_nt: TGCGCCAGCAGCCAAGCGCTAGGGGGGACTAGCGGTGAGCAGTACTTC; cdr3_aa: CASSQALGGTSGEQYF; v_call: TRBV4-3; clone_size: .; d_call: TRBD2; j_call: TRBJ2-7
cdr3_nt: TGTGCCTGGAGGTCAGGACGCGGAGGAAACACCATATATTTT; cdr3_aa: CAWRSGRGGNTIYF; v_call: TRBV30; clone_size: .; d_call: .; j_call: TRBJ1-3
cdr3_nt: TGCGCCAGCAGCCAAGGACAGGTAGTGGATTCACCCCTCCACTTT; cdr3_aa: CASSQGQVVDSPLHF; v_call: TRBV4-3; clone_size: .; d_call: .; j_call: TRBJ1-6
cdr3_nt: TGTGCCAGCAGCCAGTTCGCGAACACCGGGGAGCTGTTTTTT; cdr3_aa: CASSQFANTGELFF; v_call: TRBV9; clone_size: .; d_call: .; j_call: TRBJ2-2
cdr3_nt: TGTGCCAGCAGCCGGGACTCCTATAATTCACCCCTCCACTTT; cdr3_aa: CASSRDSYNSPLHF; v_call: TRBV27; clone_size: .; d_call: .; j_call: TRBJ1-6
cdr3_nt: TGCGCCAGCAGCCAAGATTTGGGGCGCACAGATACGCAGTATTTT; cdr3_aa: CASSQDLGRTDTQYF; v_call: TRBV4-3; clone_size: .; d_call: .; j_call: TRBJ2-3
cdr3_nt: TGCAGCGTTGGGGGAACGGCAGATACGCAGTATTTT; cdr3_aa: CSVGGTADTQYF; v_call: TRBV29-1; clone_size: few; d_call: .; j_call: TRBJ2-3
cdr3_nt: TGCGCCAGCAGCCAAGCTCTTCCAGGGGAAAGCACAGATACGCAGTATTTT; cdr3_aa: CASSQALPGESTDTQYF; v_call: TRBV4-3; clone_size: .; d_call: .; j_call: TRBJ2-3
cdr3_nt: TGTGCCAGCTCACCGACGGCTAGCGGGGAGGAAGAGACCCAGTACTTC; cdr3_aa: CASSPTASGEEETQYF; v_call: TRBV18; clone_size: few; d_call: TRBD2; j_call: TRBJ2-5
cdr3_nt: TGTGCCAGCAGCTGGCGGCGGTCTCCTCCCGGGGAGCTGTTTTTT; cdr3_aa: CASSWRRSPPGELFF; v_call: TRBV7-2; clone_size: once; d_call: .; j_call: TRBJ2-2
cdr3_nt: TGTGCCAGCAGCCGATTGGAGTGGGGTACTGAAGCTTTCTTT; cdr3_aa: CASSRLEWGTEAFF; v_call: TRBV7-9; clone_size: .; d_call: .; j_call: TRBJ1-1